This TCR beta chain was captured in a study of T cell responses to AZD1222 COVID-19 vaccine. Deletions cut 4 bases from V and 5 bases from J, with 24 bases between. The germline CDR1 and CDR2 sequences are LGHDT and YNNKEL (reference sequence). The CDR3 spans 17 residues. Libraries were prepared by immunoSEQ multiplex PCR; TCRdb keeps only in-frame clonotypes and omits some of them. The data show around 200,000 clones, over 80% seen once. The sequencing here drew on peripheral blood, taken 28 days after the second dose of the MenACWY control vaccine. This chain joins TRBV3-1 (or the pseudogene TRBV3-2) and TRBJ2-7; D assignment may be TRBD1 or TRBD2 (5 bases each). The source of this sequence is an adult who received the MenACWY meningococcal vaccine as a control. The CDR3 is CASSRSSRASKGNEQYF. DNA of the CDR3: TGTGCCAGCAGCCGATCGTCAAGGGCTAGCAAGGGGAACGAGCAGTACTTC.